Listed here are 2 T cell receptor beta chains from one sample, sequenced in a study of OX40 agonist ivuxolimab in advanced cancers. Sequenced by immunoSEQ multiplex PCR; TCRdb stores in-frame clones only, minus some. The sample has about 85,000 clones; about 86% are singletons. The sequenced sample was CD4+ or CD8+ T cells sorted from blood, obtained in a trial of the OX40 agonist ivuxolimab. These receptor sequences come from an adult with an advanced solid tumor such as melanoma, head and neck, liver or kidney cancer.

The V and J genes are TRBV27 and TRBJ2-2; no firm D call. Trimming removed 2 bases from V and 2 bases from J, with 6 bases in between. In germline, CDR1 is MNHEY, CDR2 SMNVEV (reference sequence). This CDR3 has 14 residues. CDR3 protein: CASSLQDNTGELFF. The CDR3 DNA is TGTGCCAGCAGTTTACAGGATAACACCGGGGAGCTGTTTTTT.

This chain connects TRBV29-1 to TRBJ1-3; possibly TRBD1 for D (5 bases). The ends were cut back, 1 base at V and 6 bases at J, with 10 bases in the middle. Germline V gene lookup returns CDR1 SQVTM and CDR2 ANQGSEA. The CDR3 runs to 13 residues. DNA of the CDR3: TGCAGCGTTGAAGTACGGGGGACAAACACCATATATTTT. Translated, it gives CSVEVRGTNTIYF.